These 15 T cell receptor beta chains came from one sample sequenced in a study of shared clonotypes between healthy human individuals (dated by TCRdb to between 2020 and 2021). For the CD8 naive samples, CD45RO-negative cells were positively selected for CCR7, yielding a CD45RA+CCR7+ population from which TemRA cells were excluded. Libraries were built with the immunoSEQ multiplex PCR assay. What TCRdb holds here is the immuneACCESS table cut down to in-frame rearrangements. Part of the clones is not present; checked against another copy, under half of the missing clones reflect an unresolved V gene, and the others are unexplained. The sample table contains about 600,000 clones; only one count was recorded for roughly 98% of them. 0.3% of the sample goes to the ten largest clones. Sample: naive CD8+ T cells sorted from blood. The intended sense of this specimen's cell subset or site label: CD45RA+CCR7+. Every receptor here comes from a man aged 25 to 40 in good health.

The chain employs TRBV7-6 and TRBJ1-3, with TRBD1 matching 7 bases. CDR1 SGHVS and CDR2 FNYEAQ come from the germline V gene. This CDR3 contains 13 residues. Trimming removed 5 bases from V and 4 bases from J; junction bases left unmatched: 2. This chain's CDR3 is CASSDREGNTIYF. The CDR3 nucleotides read TGTGCCAGCAGCGACAGGGAAGGAAACACCATATATTTT.

This chain joins TRBV5-6 and TRBJ2-1, with TRBD2 identical over 14 bases. Germline-derived CDR1 and CDR2 are SGHDT and YYEEEE. The CDR3 consists of 16 residues. The V gene end was trimmed by 5 bases and the J gene end by 8 bases; junction bases not matched to a gene: 9. This chain's CDR3 is CASSFPGLAGVDEQFF. In nucleotides, the CDR3 is TGTGCCAGCAGTTTTCCGGGACTAGCGGGAGTTGATGAGCAGTTCTTC. The whole variable domain, remainder taken from reference TRBV5-6 and TRBJ2-1, is DAGVTQSPTHLIKTRGQQVTLRCSPKSGHDTVSWYQQALGQGPQFIFQYYEEEERQRGNFPDRFSGHQFPNYSSELNVNALLLGDSALYLCASSFPGLAGVDEQFFGPGTRLTVL.

The chain combines TRBV9 with TRBJ1-3, with D possibly TRBD1 on 5 matching bases. The CDR3 contains 15 residues. Germline CDR1 is SGDLS and CDR2 is YYNGEE. The V end was cut by 4 bases, the J end by 4 bases, with 15 bases between. DNA of the CDR3: TGTGCCAGCAGCCCAGGAGGGGCGGGAGGAAACACCATATATTTT. It encodes CASSPGGAGGNTIYF.

This chain links TRBV5-1 with TRBJ2-7, with D possibly being TRBD1 (6 bases). V shed 5 bases and J shed 2 bases, with 17 bases lying between them. Germline CDR1 and CDR2: SGHRS and YFSETQ. This CDR3 is built from 15 residues. The CDR3 loop is CASSQAGEGTYEQYF. In DNA form, the CDR3 reads TGCGCCAGCAGTCAGGCAGGGGAAGGGACCTACGAGCAGTACTTC.

This chain joins TRBV7-9 and TRBJ2-1; D is unclear. CDR3 size: 16 residues. CDR1 and CDR2 from the germline V gene are SEHNR and FQNEAQ (reference sequence). Between the trimmed V and J ends, which lost 5 bases and 4 bases, there was a span of 18 bases. The chain's CDR3 is CASSTELQNPYNEQFF. The CDR3, as DNA: TGTGCCAGCAGCACCGAGCTACAGAACCCTTACAATGAGCAGTTCTTC.

Here the CDR3 DNA reads TGCAGCGTTGAATTGGGGGAGGGTTATGAGCAGTTCTTC. Its protein product is CSVELGEGYEQFF. This chain links TRBV29-1 with TRBJ2-1, with TRBD2 matching over 7 bases. The CDR3 covers 13 residues. Germline V gives CDR1 SQVTM, CDR2 ANQGSEA. The trim removed 2 bases at V and 8 bases at J, leaving 6 bases unmatched.

This clone was recorded once. This chain uses TRBV10-3 with TRBJ2-3, with 10 bases aligning to TRBD2. This CDR3 spans 20 amino acids. Trimming removed 3 bases from V and 1 base from J; junction bases left unmatched: 16. Germline CDR1 is ENHRY and CDR2 is SYGVKD. The CDR3 DNA follows: TGTGCCATCAGTGAAGGGCCTAGCGGGAGACCTAACGGGGGCACAGATACGCAGTATTTT. Its translation is CAISEGPSGRPNGGTDTQYF.

The CDR3: CASSFLSTGTANHGYTF. CDR3 bases: TGTGCCAGCAGTTTTTTGTCTACCGGGACAGCAAATCATGGCTACACCTTC. The genes are TRBV27 and TRBJ1-2, with 7 bases matching TRBD1. CDR3 length: 17 amino acids. Germline CDR1 MNHEY, CDR2 SMNVEV (reference sequence). J was trimmed by 6 bases and V by 3 bases; bases with no gene match: 16.

V gene TRBV13 combines with J gene TRBJ2-3, with D perhaps TRBD1 or TRBD2 (6 bases each). Germline CDR1 PRHDT, CDR2 FYEKMQ (reference sequence). The CDR3 has 15 residues. V was shortened by 3 bases and J by 2 bases, with 12 bases between the two germline ends. The CDR3 nucleotides read TGTGCCAGCAGCTTCGAGGAGGGGGTCACAGATACGCAGTATTTT. This sequence encodes CASSFEEGVTDTQYF. The full variable domain, completed using reference TRBV13 and TRBJ2-3, is AAGVIQSPRHLIKEKRETATLKCYPIPRHDTVYWYQQGPGQDPQFLISFYEKMQSDKGSIPDRFSAQQFSDYHSELNMSSLELGDSALYFCASSFEEGVTDTQYFGPGTRLTVL.

The gene calls are TRBV9 and TRBJ1-3; a possible D gene is TRBD1 (5 bases). Trimming cost V 3 bases and J 4 bases, with 14 bases left between them. CDR1 and CDR2 from the germline V gene are SGDLS and YYNGEE. The CDR3 contains 15 residues. DNA of the CDR3: TGTGCCAGCAGCGCGGGACTCCCTCTAGGAAACACCATATATTTT. It translates to CASSAGLPLGNTIYF.

The V and J genes are TRBV9 and TRBJ2-7, with 10 bases lining up with TRBD2. Looked up from germline, CDR1 is SGDLS and CDR2 is YYNGEE. The V and J ends lost 0 bases and 6 bases, in that order; junction bases with no gene match: 6. The CDR3 covers 15 residues. The CDR3 spells CASSVGRLAGAEQYF. The CDR3 DNA is TGTGCCAGCAGCGTAGGGCGGCTAGCGGGAGCCGAGCAGTACTTC.

The chain couples TRBV25-1 to TRBJ2-7; tentatively, D is TRBD2 (5 bases). CDR1 and CDR2 (germline): MGHDK, SYGVNS. Trimming took off 2 bases at V and 5 bases at J, with 16 bases between the two ends. The CDR3 runs 15 residues. The CDR3 coding sequence is TGTGCCAGCAGTGAACGGATAGGAGGTTCGGACGAGCAGTACTTC. It encodes CASSERIGGSDEQYF.

The genes are TRBV21-1 and TRBJ2-7. TRBV21-1 is a pseudogene. The CDR3 spans 14 residues. The CDR3 is CASSKGNRGYEQYF. DNA of the CDR3: TGTGCCAGCAGCAAAGGAAACAGAGGCTACGAGCAGTACTTC.

As regards this clone: The sample holds other DNA sequences that translate to the same CDR3. The chain uses TRBV28 and TRBJ1-2; no firm D call. The V gene's germline CDR1 is MDHEN and CDR2 SYDVKM. The CDR3 runs to 11 residues. Between the trimmed V and J ends, which lost 1 base and 5 bases, there was a span of 2 bases. The CDR3 spells CASSLFYGYTF. In DNA, the CDR3 is TGTGCCAGCAGTTTATTTTATGGCTACACCTTC.

V usage is TRBV29-1 and J usage is TRBJ2-1, with a possible D match to TRBD2 (5 bases). Trimming removed 6 bases from V and 15 bases from J, with 18 bases in between. The germline V gene has CDR1 SQVTM and CDR2 ANQGSEA. The CDR3 sequence is 11 residues long. DNA of the CDR3: TGCAGCGTCACCCTTAGACAAGGAGGGTTCTTC. Protein sequence: CSVTLRQGGFF.